This TCR beta chain derives from a study of T cells in localized non-small cell lung cancer. Clones were read by immunoSEQ multiplex PCR, and TCRdb kept only the in-frame ones, dropping some. The table has over 900 clones, 21% seen once. Study-wide findings and caveats: Sequencing covered just one tumor region, so heterogeneity cannot be ruled out. It was uninvolved adjacent lung that showed the highest T cell clonality, exceeding tumor.

This clone was recorded a few times. Its target is unknown. CDR3 size: 15 residues. CDR1 is LNHDA and CDR2 is SQIVND in the germline V gene (reference sequence). Losses at the gene ends were 8 bases for V and 9 bases for J; bases not matched to a gene: 13. The sequence came from a male donor aged 60 or over with stage III lung adenocarcinoma. Sample: normal lung tissue next to the tumor, taken before any cancer treatment. This sequence joins TRBV19 and TRBJ1-6; 7 bases agree with TRBD1. Written as DNA, the CDR3 is TGTGCCAGTGAGCAGGGGACAGTAAGTTCTTCACCCCTCCACTTT. It encodes CASEQGTVSSSPLHF.